These T cell receptor beta chains were read from a single sample in a study of regulatory T cells in long-lasting Graves disease. One entry per CDR3 protein, called by TCRdb with MiXCR from the multiplex PCR reads. The table lists some 340,000 distinct CDR3 sequences, 12% of them singletons. This same sample was also taken into another study, of T cells in Graves' hyperthyroidism and ophthalmopathy.

This specimen consisted of peripheral blood mononuclear cells (PBMCs), obtained at new diagnosis, from a patient treated with antithyroid drugs. These receptors were obtained from a young woman with Graves disease. CDR3s include the opening cysteine and the closing phenylalanine or tryptophan. The D gene is left open where the match is weak. Expanded clones get a size class; other rows say once, few or many, or leave the size out.

abundance	d_gene	j_gene	v_gene	CDR3nt	CDR3aa
.	.	TRBJ1-2	TRBV29-1	TGCAGCGTTGACGAGGGGGGGGGTCCTGGCTACACCTTC	CSVDEGGGPGYTF
.	.	TRBJ1-1	TRBV29-1	TGCAGCGTCTCAGGGGTATACACTGAAGCTTTCTTT	CSVSGVYTEAFF
many	.	TRBJ2-1	TRBV29-1	TGCAGCGTTCTTGCGAGCTCCTACAATGAGCAGTTCTTC	CSVLASSYNEQFF
.	.	TRBJ2-5	TRBV15	TGTGCCACCAGCAGAGATGCCCAAGGGACCCAGTACTTC	CATSRDAQGTQYF
many	TRBD2	TRBJ2-7	TRBV7-9	TGTGCCAGCAACCCTTTATCGGGGGGCTACGAGCAGTACTTC	CASNPLSGGYEQYF
many	.	TRBJ2-4	TRBV18	TGTGCCAGCTCACCGACCCCGACCCGATTTGCGACCAAAAACATTCAGTACTTC	CASSPTPTRFATKNIQYF
many	.	TRBJ2-5	TRBV30	TGTGCCTGGGATCCCCTTAGTCCAGGCCGGCAAGAGACCCAGTACTTC	CAWDPLSPGRQETQYF
many	TRBD1	TRBJ2-3	TRBV4-1	TGCGCCAGCAGCCTTCTCGGACAGGGAGGTCTCACAGATACGCAGTATTTT	CASSLLGQGGLTDTQYF
.	.	TRBJ1-2	TRBV4-1	TGCGCCAGCAGCCACCTTTCTGCCACGAACTATGGCTACACCTTC	CASSHLSATNYGYTF
many	.	TRBJ1-1	TRBV3-1	TGCGCCAGCAGCCAAGATACAGGGATGAACACTGAAGCTTTCTTT	CASSQDTGMNTEAFF
many	TRBD1	TRBJ1-1	TRBV28	TGTGCCAGCAGCGCCCGACAGGGGAACACTGAAGCTTTCTTT	CASSARQGNTEAFF
many	.	TRBJ1-5	TRBV19	TGTGCCAGTAGCACACAGGGTAGCAATCAGCCCCAGCATTTT	CASSTQGSNQPQHF
many	TRBD1	TRBJ2-2	TRBV28	TGTGCCAGCAGTCGGACAGGCGCGAACACCGGGGAGCTGTTTTTT	CASSRTGANTGELFF
many	.	TRBJ2-7	TRBV7-2	TGTGCCTCGATGAGGGGGAGCCACTCCTACGAGCAGTACTTC	CASMRGSHSYEQYF
many	.	TRBJ1-2	TRBV6-2/TRBV6-3	TGTGCCAGCAGTCCGGGACTCTATGGCTACACCTTC	CASSPGLYGYTF
few	TRBD1	TRBJ2-7	TRBV28	TGTGCCAGCAGAGCCTGGACAGGGGGCAGGGACGAGCAGTACTTC	CASRAWTGGRDEQYF
many	TRBD2	TRBJ2-7	TRBV28	TGTGCCAGCACTTTGGGACTAGCGGGGTACGAGCAGTACTTC	CASTLGLAGYEQYF
few	TRBD2	TRBJ2-1	TRBV19	TGTGCCAGTAGTATAAAGACTAGCGGGCTAAACAATGAGCAGTTCTTC	CASSIKTSGLNNEQFF
few	.	TRBJ2-7	TRBV6-1	TGTGCCAGCAAGGCCAGGGATAACTACGAGCAGTACTTC	CASKARDNYEQYF
many	TRBD2	TRBJ2-7	TRBV20-1	TGCAGTGCTAGTGGCGGGAGCTCGGCCTACGAGCAGTACTTC	CSASGGSSAYEQYF
many	.	TRBJ2-1	TRBV2	TGTGCCAGCGGACGGGCTCGGACCCTCGATGAGCAGTTCTTC	CASGRARTLDEQFF
many	TRBD1	TRBJ1-6	TRBV7-9	TGTGCCAGCAGCCCCGGCAACAGGGGGAATTCACCCCTCCACTTT	CASSPGNRGNSPLHF
many	TRBD2	TRBJ2-1	TRBV29-1	TGCAGCGTTGGTAAGAGACTAGCAGATTACAATGAGCAGTTCTTC	CSVGKRLADYNEQFF
few	.	TRBJ1-6	TRBV7-6	TGTGCCAGCAGCTACGACAGAGGCCTGAAACTCCTCCACTTT	CASSYDRGLKLLHF
.	TRBD1	TRBJ1-1	TRBV7-9	TGTGCCAGCAGCCCCGGGACAGGGTGGACTGAAGCTTTCTTT	CASSPGTGWTEAFF
many	.	TRBJ2-7	TRBV9	TGTGCCAGCAGCGTAGAGGGGGGCGAGCAGTACTTC	CASSVEGGEQYF
.	TRBD2	TRBJ2-3	TRBV7-2	TGTGCCAGCAGCTCCCGGACTAGCGGGAGGCTAAGGGCAGATACGCAGTATTTT	CASSSRTSGRLRADTQYF
many	.	TRBJ2-3	TRBV11-2	TGTGCCAGCAGCTCTGGACAATCCTACAGCACAGATACGCAGTATTTT	CASSSGQSYSTDTQYF
.	.	TRBJ1-2	TRBV19	TGTGCCAGTAGTCCCCACCAGGGCGGCTACACCTTC	CASSPHQGGYTF
.	.	TRBJ2-7	TRBV4-3	TGCGCCAGCAGCCAAGAAAACAGTGTTTACGAGCAGTACTTC	CASSQENSVYEQYF
few	.	TRBJ2-1	TRBV7-8	TGTGCCAGCAGCTTAGCTTCTCCCATATACAATGAGCAGTTCTTC	CASSLASPIYNEQFF
once	TRBD1	TRBJ2-3	TRBV5-5	TGTGCCAGCAGCTCTGGGACAGGCACGTTAGATACGCAGTATTTT	CASSSGTGTLDTQYF
many	.	TRBJ2-6	TRBV6-1	TGTGCCAGCAGTCCCGACCTATCTGGGGCCAACGTCCTGACTTTC	CASSPDLSGANVLTF
many	.	TRBJ1-4	TRBV7-7	TGTGCTAGCAGCCCAACCCTCGGGGAAAAACTGTTTTTT	CASSPTLGEKLFF
.	.	TRBJ2-1	TRBV19	TGTGCCAGTAGGACTGGGCCACGGGGTGAGCAGCTCTTC	CASRTGPRGEQLF
.	.	TRBJ1-1	TRBV4-1	TGCGCCAGCGGCTTGGTCACTAACACTGAAGCTTTCTTT	CASGLVTNTEAFF
many	TRBD1	TRBJ1-4	TRBV7-9	TGTGCCAGCAGCTTATTCAGGGGGCAGAGCGATGAAAAACTGTTTTTT	CASSLFRGQSDEKLFF
many	.	TRBJ2-7	TRBV6-2/TRBV6-3	TGTGCCAGCAGACCCCAACGAATGGGGACTTACGAGCAGTACTTC	CASRPQRMGTYEQYF
many	TRBD1	TRBJ1-1	TRBV10-3	TGTGCCATCAGTGGACGACAGGGGGGCACTGAAGCTTTCTTT	CAISGRQGGTEAFF
many	TRBD1	TRBJ1-2	TRBV9	TGTGCCAGCTGGGACAGCCTCTATGGCTACACCTTC	CASWDSLYGYTF
.	.	TRBJ2-1	TRBV6-2/TRBV6-3	TGTGCCAGCACCGCCGGGGCACTGGCCGGTGAGCAGTTCTTC	CASTAGALAGEQFF
few	TRBD2	TRBJ2-2	TRBV19	TGTGCCAGTAGTCCACGACTAGCGGGGGACGGGGAGCTGTTTTTT	CASSPRLAGDGELFF
many	.	TRBJ1-4	TRBV12-3/TRBV12-4	TGTGCCAGCATCCCAGGTGGGCAAATTAATGAAAAACTGTTTTTT	CASIPGGQINEKLFF
.	.	TRBJ2-2	TRBV28	TGTGCCAGCTATTTTCGCGCCGGGGAGCTGTTTTTT	CASYFRAGELFF
once	.	TRBJ1-1	TRBV19	TGTGCCAGTAGTATAGGGGTGAGCAGAGAAGCTTTCTTT	CASSIGVSREAFF
many	.	TRBJ2-7	TRBV12-3/TRBV12-4	TGTGCCAGCAGTCACGGACTGGCCTACGAGCAGTACTTC	CASSHGLAYEQYF
.	.	TRBJ1-2	TRBV12-3/TRBV12-4	TGTGTCAGCAGACTGACGGTGACTAACTATGGCTACACCTTC	CVSRLTVTNYGYTF
many	TRBD1	TRBJ2-1	TRBV7-8	TGTGCCAGCAGCTTGGGGCTCCTCGGACAGGGGAAGTTCAATGAGCAGTTCTTC	CASSLGLLGQGKFNEQFF
many	.	TRBJ2-1	TRBV11-3	TGTGCCAGCAGCTTTAACAGGGACAATGAGCAGTTCTTC	CASSFNRDNEQFF
few	.	TRBJ1-3	TRBV2	TGTGCCAGCACCTTCGGGGGAAGACACTCTGGAAACACCATATATTTT	CASTFGGRHSGNTIYF
many	TRBD1	TRBJ1-5	TRBV19	TGTGCCAGTACTCCGGGACAGGGGGCATTATGGAGCAATCAGCCCCAGCATTTT	CASTPGQGALWSNQPQHF
many	TRBD2	TRBJ2-1	TRBV20-1	TGCAGTGCTAGAGAATCCTGGGAGGGTGAGCAGTTCTTC	CSARESWEGEQFF
many	.	TRBJ1-5	TRBV12-3/TRBV12-4	TGTGCCAGCACGGACAGTAACAATCAGCCCCAGCATTTT	CASTDSNNQPQHF
many	.	TRBJ1-2	TRBV18	TGTGCCAGCTCCCCGGCTTATGCGAATGGCTACACCTTC	CASSPAYANGYTF
few	.	TRBJ1-5	TRBV6-2/TRBV6-3	TGTGCCAGCAGTGAATATCAGCCCCAGCATTTT	CASSEYQPQHF